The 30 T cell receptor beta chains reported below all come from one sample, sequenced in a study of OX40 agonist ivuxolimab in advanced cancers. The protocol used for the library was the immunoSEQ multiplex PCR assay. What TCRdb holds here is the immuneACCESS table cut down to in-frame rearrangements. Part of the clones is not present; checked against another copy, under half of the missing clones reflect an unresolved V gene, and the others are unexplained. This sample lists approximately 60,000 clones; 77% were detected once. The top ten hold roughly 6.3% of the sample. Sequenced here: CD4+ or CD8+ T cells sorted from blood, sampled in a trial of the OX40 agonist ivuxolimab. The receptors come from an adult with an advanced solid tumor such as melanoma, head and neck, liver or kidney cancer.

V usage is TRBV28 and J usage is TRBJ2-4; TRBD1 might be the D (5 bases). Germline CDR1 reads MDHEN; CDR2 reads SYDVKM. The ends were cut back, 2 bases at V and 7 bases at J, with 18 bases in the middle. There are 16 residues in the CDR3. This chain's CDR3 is CASSLGKRAGRNIQYF. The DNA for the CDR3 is TGTGCCAGCAGTTTAGGGAAAAGGGCAGGGCGGAACATTCAGTACTTC.

The CDR3 bases are TGTGCCACCAGCAGAGATTTTAGTAGGGGGGGGATCAATCAGCCCCAGCATTTT. As protein: CATSRDFSRGGINQPQHF. The gene calls are TRBV15 and TRBJ1-5; D possibly corresponds to TRBD1 (6 bases). The CDR3 contains 18 residues. Deletions cut 0 bases from V and 3 bases from J, with 18 bases between. Germline V gene sequence: CDR1 LNHNV, CDR2 YYDKDF (reference sequence).

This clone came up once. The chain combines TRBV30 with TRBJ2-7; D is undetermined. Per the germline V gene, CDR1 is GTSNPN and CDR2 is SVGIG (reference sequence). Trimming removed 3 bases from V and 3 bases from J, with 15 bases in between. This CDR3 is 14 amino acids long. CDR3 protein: CAWRAGDRLYEQYF. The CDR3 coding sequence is TGTGCCTGGAGGGCCGGTGATCGGCTCTACGAGCAGTACTTC. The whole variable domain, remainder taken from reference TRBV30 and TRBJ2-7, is SQTIHQWPATLVQPVGSPLSLECTVEGTSNPNLYWYRQAAGRGLQLLFYSVGIGQISSEVPQNLSASRPQDRQFILSSKKLLLSDSGFYLCAWRAGDRLYEQYFGPGTRLTVT.

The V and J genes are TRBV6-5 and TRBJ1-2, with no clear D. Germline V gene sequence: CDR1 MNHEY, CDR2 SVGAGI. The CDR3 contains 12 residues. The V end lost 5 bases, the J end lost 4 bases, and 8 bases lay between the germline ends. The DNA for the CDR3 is TGTGCCAGCAGTAACAGTCCCTATGGCTACACCTTC. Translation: CASSNSPYGYTF.

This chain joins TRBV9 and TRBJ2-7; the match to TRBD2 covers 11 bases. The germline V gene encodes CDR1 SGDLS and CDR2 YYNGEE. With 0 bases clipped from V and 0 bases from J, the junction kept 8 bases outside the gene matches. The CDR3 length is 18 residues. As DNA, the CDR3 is TGTGCCAGCAGCGTAGGCGGACTAGCGGGTGCAAACTCCTACGAGCAGTACTTC. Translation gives CASSVGGLAGANSYEQYF.

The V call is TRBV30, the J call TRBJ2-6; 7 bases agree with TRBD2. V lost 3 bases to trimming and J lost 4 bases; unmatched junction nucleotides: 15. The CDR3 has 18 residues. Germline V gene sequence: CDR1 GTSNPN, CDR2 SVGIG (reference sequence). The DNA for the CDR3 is TGTGCCTGGAGGGGCGGAAGACTAGCCTTAGGAGGGGCCAACGTCCTGACTTTC. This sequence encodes CAWRGGRLALGGANVLTF. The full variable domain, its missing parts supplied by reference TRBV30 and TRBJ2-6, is SQTIHQWPATLVQPVGSPLSLECTVEGTSNPNLYWYRQAAGRGLQLLFYSVGIGQISSEVPQNLSASRPQDRQFILSSKKLLLSDSGFYLCAWRGGRLALGGANVLTFGAGSRLTVL.

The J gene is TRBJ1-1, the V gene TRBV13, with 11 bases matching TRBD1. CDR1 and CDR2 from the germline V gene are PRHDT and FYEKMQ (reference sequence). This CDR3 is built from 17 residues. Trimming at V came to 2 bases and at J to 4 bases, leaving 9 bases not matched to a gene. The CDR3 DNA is TGTGCCAGCAGCTTATTTGGACAGGGGGCCCGGGGCACTGAAGCTTTCTTT. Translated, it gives CASSLFGQGARGTEAFF.

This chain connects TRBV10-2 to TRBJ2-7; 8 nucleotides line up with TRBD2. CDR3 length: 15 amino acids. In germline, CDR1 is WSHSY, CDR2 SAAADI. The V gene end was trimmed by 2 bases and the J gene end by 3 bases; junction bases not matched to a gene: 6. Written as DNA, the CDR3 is TGCGCCAGCAGTGAGGCTCCCAGCGGGGGCTACGAGCAGTACTTC. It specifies CASSEAPSGGYEQYF.

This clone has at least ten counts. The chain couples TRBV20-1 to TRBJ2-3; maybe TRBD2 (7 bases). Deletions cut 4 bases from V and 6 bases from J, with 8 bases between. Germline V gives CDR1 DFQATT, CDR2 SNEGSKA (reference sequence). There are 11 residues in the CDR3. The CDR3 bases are TGCAGTGCTACGGGGGGCGATACGCAGTATTTT. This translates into CSATGGDTQYF.

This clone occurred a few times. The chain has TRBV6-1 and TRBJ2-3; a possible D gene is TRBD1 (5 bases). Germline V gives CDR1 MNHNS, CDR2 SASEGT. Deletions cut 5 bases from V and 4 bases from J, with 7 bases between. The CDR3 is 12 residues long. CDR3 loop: CASSLQADTQYF. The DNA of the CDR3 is TGTGCCAGCAGTTTACAGGCAGATACGCAGTATTTT.

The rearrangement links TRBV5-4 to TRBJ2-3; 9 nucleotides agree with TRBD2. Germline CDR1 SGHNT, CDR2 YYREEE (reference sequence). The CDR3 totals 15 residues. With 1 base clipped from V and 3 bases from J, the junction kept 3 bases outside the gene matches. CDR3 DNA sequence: TGTGCCAGCAGCTTGCAGCGGGGGGTGACAGATACGCAGTATTTT. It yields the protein CASSLQRGVTDTQYF.

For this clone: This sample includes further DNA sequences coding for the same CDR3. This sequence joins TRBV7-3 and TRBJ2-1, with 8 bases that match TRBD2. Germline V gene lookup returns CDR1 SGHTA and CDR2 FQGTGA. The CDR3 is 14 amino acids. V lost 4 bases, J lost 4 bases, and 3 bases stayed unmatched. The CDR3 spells CASSSASGYNEQFF. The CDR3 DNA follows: TGTGCCAGCAGCTCAGCTAGCGGGTACAATGAGCAGTTCTTC.

The CDR3 DNA follows: TGTGCCAGCAGCCCACCGACAGGGAGGGGGTTCTTC. Protein: CASSPPTGRGFF. The chain links TRBV7-2 to TRBJ2-1; the D call may be TRBD1 or TRBD2 (7 bases each). This CDR3 comprises 12 residues. In germline, CDR1 is SGHTA, CDR2 FQGNSA. V was trimmed by 5 bases and J by 15 bases, leaving 17 bases between them.

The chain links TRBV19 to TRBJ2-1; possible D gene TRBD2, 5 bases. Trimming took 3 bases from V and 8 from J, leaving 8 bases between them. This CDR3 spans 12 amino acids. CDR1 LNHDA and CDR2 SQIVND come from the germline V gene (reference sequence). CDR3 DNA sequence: TGTGCCAGTAGTATGAGAGCGGATGAGCAGTTCTTC. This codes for CASSMRADEQFF.

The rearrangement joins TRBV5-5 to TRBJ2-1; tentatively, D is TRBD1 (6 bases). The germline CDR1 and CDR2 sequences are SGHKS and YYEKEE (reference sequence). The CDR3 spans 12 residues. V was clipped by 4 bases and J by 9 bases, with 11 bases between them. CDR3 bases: TGTGCCAGCAGCCAAAACAGGGTTGAGCAGTTCTTC. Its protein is CASSQNRVEQFF.

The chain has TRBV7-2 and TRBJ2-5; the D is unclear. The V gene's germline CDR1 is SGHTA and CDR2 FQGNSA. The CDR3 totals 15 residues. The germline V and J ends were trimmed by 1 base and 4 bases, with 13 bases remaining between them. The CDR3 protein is CASSLGRDVLETQYF. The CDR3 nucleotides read TGTGCCAGCAGCTTAGGCAGAGATGTATTAGAGACCCAGTACTTC.

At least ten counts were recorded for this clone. The CDR3, as DNA: TGTGCCAGCAGGCCGTTAACAGGCACAGATACGCAGTATTTT. Its translation: CASRPLTGTDTQYF. The rearrangement joins TRBV2 to TRBJ2-3, with no clear D. V lost 6 bases and J 1 base, leaving 11 bases between the germline ends. Germline V gene lookup returns CDR1 SNHLY and CDR2 FYNNEI. The CDR3 spans 14 residues. The full variable domain, with the rest looked up from reference TRBV2 and TRBJ2-3, is EPEVTQTPSHQVTQMGQEVILRCVPISNHLYFYWYRQILGQKVEFLVSFYNNEISEKSEIFDDQFSVERPDGSNFTLKIRSTKLEDSAMYFCASRPLTGTDTQYFGPGTRLTVL.

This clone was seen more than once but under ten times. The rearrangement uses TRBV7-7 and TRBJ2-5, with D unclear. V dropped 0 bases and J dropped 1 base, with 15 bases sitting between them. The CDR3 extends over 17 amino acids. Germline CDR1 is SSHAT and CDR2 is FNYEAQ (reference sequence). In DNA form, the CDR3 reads TGTGCCAGCAGCTTAGCGCTTTCGAGCAGAAGCCAAGAGACCCAGTACTTC. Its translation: CASSLALSSRSQETQYF.

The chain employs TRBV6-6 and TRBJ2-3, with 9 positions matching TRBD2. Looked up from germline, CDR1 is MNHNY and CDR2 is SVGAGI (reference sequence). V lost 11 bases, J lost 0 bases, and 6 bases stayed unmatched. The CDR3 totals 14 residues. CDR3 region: CALRAGGSTDTQYF. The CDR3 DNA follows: TGTGCCCTTAGGGCGGGGGGGAGCACAGATACGCAGTATTTT.

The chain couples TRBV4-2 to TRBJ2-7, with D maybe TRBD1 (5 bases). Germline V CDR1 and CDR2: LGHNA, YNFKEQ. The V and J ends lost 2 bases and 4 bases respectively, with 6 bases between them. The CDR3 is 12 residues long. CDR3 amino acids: CASSQQGYEQYF. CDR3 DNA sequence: TGTGCCAGCAGCCAACAGGGTTACGAGCAGTACTTC.

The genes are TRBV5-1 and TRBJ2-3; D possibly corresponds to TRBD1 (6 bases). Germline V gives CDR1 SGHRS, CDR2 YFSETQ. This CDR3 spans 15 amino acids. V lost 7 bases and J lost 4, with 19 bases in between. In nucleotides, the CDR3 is TGCGCCAGCGGTTTATCCGGGACACCGCCAGATACGCAGTATTTT. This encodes CASGLSGTPPDTQYF.

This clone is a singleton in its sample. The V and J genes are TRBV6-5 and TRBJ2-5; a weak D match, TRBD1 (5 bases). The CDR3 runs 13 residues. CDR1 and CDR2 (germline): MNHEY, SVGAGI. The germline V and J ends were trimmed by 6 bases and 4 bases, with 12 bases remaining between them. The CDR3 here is CASRFSGLETQYF. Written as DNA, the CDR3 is TGTGCCAGCAGATTCTCAGGGTTAGAGACCCAGTACTTC.

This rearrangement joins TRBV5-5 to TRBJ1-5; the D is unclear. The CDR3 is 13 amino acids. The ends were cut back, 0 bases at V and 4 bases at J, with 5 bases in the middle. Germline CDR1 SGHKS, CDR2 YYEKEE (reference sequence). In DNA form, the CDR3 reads TGTGCCAGCAGCTTGGCGATGAATCAGCCCCAGCATTTT. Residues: CASSLAMNQPQHF. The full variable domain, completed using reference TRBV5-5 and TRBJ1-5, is DAGVTQSPTHLIKTRGQQVTLRCSPISGHKSVSWYQQVLGQGPQFIFQYYEKEERGRGNFPDRFSARQFPNYSSELNVNALLLGDSALYLCASSLAMNQPQHFGDGTRLSIL.

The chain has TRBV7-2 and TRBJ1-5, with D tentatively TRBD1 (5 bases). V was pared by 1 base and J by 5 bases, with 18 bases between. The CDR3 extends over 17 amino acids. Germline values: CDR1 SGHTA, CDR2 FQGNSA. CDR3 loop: CASSLGARAWRHQPQHF. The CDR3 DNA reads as TGTGCCAGCAGCTTAGGGGCCAGGGCTTGGAGACATCAGCCCCAGCATTTT.

The CDR3 region has the DNA TGCGCCAGCAGCGGAACGCAGAAAAATGAGCAGTTCTTC. As protein: CASSGTQKNEQFF. This chain links TRBV4-3 with TRBJ2-1; D gene unclear. The CDR3 is 13 amino acids. The germline V gene encodes CDR1 LGHNA and CDR2 YSLEER. Trimming removed 5 bases at V and 7 bases at J, with 12 bases between.

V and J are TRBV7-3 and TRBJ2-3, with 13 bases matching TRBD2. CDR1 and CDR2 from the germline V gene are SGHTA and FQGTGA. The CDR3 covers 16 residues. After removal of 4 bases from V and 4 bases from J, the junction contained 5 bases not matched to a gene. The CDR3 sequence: CASSSTSGRASDTQYF. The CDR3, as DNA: TGTGCCAGCAGCTCTACTAGCGGGAGGGCCTCAGATACGCAGTATTTT. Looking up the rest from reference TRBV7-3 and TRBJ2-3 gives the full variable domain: GAGVSQTPSNKVTEKGKYVELRCDPISGHTALYWYRQSLGQGPEFLIYFQGTGAADDSGLPNDRFFAVRPEGSVSTLKIQRTERGDSAVYLCASSSTSGRASDTQYFGPGTRLTVL.

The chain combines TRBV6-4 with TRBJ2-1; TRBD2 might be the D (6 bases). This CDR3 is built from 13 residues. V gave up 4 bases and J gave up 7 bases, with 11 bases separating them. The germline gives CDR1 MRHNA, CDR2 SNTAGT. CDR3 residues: CASSVGTSNEQFF. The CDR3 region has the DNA TGTGCCAGCAGTGTCGGGACTTCAAATGAGCAGTTCTTC.

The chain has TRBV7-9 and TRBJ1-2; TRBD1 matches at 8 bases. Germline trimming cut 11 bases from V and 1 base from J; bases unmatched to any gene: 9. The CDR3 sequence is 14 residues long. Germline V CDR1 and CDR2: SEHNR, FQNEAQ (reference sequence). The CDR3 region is CAGGTGVLNYGYTF. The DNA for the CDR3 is TGTGCCGGAGGGACAGGTGTCCTTAACTATGGCTACACCTTC.

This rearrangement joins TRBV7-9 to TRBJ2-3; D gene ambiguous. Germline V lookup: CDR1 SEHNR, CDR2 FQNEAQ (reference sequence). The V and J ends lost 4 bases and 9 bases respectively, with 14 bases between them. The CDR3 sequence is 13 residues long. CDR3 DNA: TGTGCCAGCAGCTCCGGACCCCAGGTAACGCAGTATTTT. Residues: CASSSGPQVTQYF. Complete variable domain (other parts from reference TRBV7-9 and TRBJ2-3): DTGVSQNPRHKITKRGQNVTFRCDPISEHNRLYWYRQTLGQGPEFLTYFQNEAQLEKSRLLSDRFSAERPKGSFSTLEIQRTEQGDSAMYLCASSSGPQVTQYFGPGTRLTVL.

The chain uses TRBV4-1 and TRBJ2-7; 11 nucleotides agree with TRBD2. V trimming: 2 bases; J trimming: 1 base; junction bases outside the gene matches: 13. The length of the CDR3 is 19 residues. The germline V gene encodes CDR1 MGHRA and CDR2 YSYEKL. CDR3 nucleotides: TGCGCCAGCAGCCAATTTCACCCCCCCGGGACTAGCGGTTCCTACGAGCAGTACTTC. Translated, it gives CASSQFHPPGTSGSYEQYF.